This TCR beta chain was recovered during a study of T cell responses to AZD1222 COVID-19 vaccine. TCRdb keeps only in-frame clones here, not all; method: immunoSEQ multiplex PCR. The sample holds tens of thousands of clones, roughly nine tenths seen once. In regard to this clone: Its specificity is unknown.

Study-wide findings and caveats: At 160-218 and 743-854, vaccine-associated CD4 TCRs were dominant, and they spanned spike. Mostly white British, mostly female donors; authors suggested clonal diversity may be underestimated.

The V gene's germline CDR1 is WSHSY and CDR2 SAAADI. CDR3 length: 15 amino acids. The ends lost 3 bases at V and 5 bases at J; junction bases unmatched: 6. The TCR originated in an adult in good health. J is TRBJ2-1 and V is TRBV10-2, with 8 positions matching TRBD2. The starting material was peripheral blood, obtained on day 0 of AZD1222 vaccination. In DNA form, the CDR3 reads TGCGCCAGCAGTGAAGCGGGAGTTTTGAACAATGAGCAGTTCTTC. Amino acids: CASSEAGVLNNEQFF.